The rows below give T cell receptor beta chains drawn from one sample of a study of OX40 agonist ivuxolimab in advanced cancers. Sequencing used immunoSEQ multiplex PCR; TCRdb keeps in-frame clones, though not all of them. Here the sample spans 57,000 or so clones, 91% being singletons. The specimen comprised CD4+ or CD8+ T cells sorted from blood, sampled in a trial of the OX40 agonist ivuxolimab. These receptors all come from an adult with an advanced solid tumor such as melanoma, head and neck, liver or kidney cancer. Each CDR3 is given with its conserved first and last residue. A D gene is named only where the DNA matches it firmly. Size tells how often a clone was seen (once, few, many) or the class of an expanded clone, and some rows leave it out.

CDR3 DNA	CDR3 protein	V gene	D gene	J gene	clone size
TGTGCCAGCAGCCAGGAGACAGGAAAAGCTTTCTTT	CASSQETGKAFF	TRBV5-4	NA	TRBJ1-1	NA
TGTGCCAGCAGCTCCGGCCGGGACCTAACCGTGGATACGCAGTATTTT	CASSSGRDLTVDTQYF	TRBV7-6	NA	TRBJ2-3	NA
TGTGCCAGCAGCCCCTGGTACGAGCAGTACTTC	CASSPWYEQYF	TRBV7-8	NA	TRBJ2-7	NA
TGTGCCAGCAGCCCCTATTACGGCGGAGAGCAGTTCTTC	CASSPYYGGEQFF	TRBV7-3	NA	TRBJ2-1	NA
TGTGCCAGCAGCGCGCCCCGATCCTACGAGCAGTACTTC	CASSAPRSYEQYF	TRBV9	NA	TRBJ2-7	NA
TGTGCCAGCAGGGGGCTCGGGACTATCTACAATGAGCAGTTCTTC	CASRGLGTIYNEQFF	TRBV6-6	TRBD2	TRBJ2-1	NA
TGCGCCAGCAGCCCGGACAGTTCGGGGGGCGAGCAGTACTTC	CASSPDSSGGEQYF	TRBV5-1	NA	TRBJ2-7	NA
TGTGCCAGCAGCAAACCCAGGACCACCGGGGAGCTGTTTTTT	CASSKPRTTGELFF	TRBV6-5	NA	TRBJ2-2	NA
TGTGCCAGCTCACCACCTAAACGTGAGGGGGCGGCTTTCTTT	CASSPPKREGAAFF	TRBV18	TRBD1	TRBJ1-1	few
TGTGCCAGCAGTCTAGGACAGGGCTTTACCTACGAGCAGTACTTC	CASSLGQGFTYEQYF	TRBV2	TRBD1	TRBJ2-7	NA
TGTGCCAGCAGCTCGGGACTAGCGGGACTCAATGAGCAGTTCTTC	CASSSGLAGLNEQFF	TRBV5-4	TRBD2	TRBJ2-1	NA
TGCGCCAGCAGCTTGCTCGGACAGGGAGGGAAGGAAAAACTGTTTTTT	CASSLLGQGGKEKLFF	TRBV5-1	TRBD1	TRBJ1-4	NA
TGTGCCAGCTCACAACGACTAGGAGTGGATACGCAGTATTTT	CASSQRLGVDTQYF	TRBV18	NA	TRBJ2-3	NA
TGTGCCAGCAGTTACGGGCACCGGAACACTGAAGCTTTCTTT	CASSYGHRNTEAFF	TRBV6-6	NA	TRBJ1-1	NA
TGTGCCAGTCGATCTAAATCACAGCACAATGAGCAGTTCTTC	CASRSKSQHNEQFF	TRBV19	NA	TRBJ2-1	NA
TGTGCCAGCACCGGGCACCTCTCTGGAAACACCATATATTTT	CASTGHLSGNTIYF	TRBV6-5	NA	TRBJ1-3	NA
TGTGCCAGCACTTTGGACGGAAACTCTGGAAACACCATATATTTT	CASTLDGNSGNTIYF	TRBV6-6	NA	TRBJ1-3	NA
TGCGCCAGCAGCTTGGACGGCAGGGAGCGGTCTGAAGCTTTCTTT	CASSLDGRERSEAFF	TRBV5-1	NA	TRBJ1-1	NA